The T cell receptor (beta chain) under discussion was sequenced for a study of a mutant IDH1 vaccine in newly diagnosed glioma. Data came from immunoSEQ multiplex PCR; TCRdb stores just in-frame clones and leaves some out. The sample includes over 25,000 clones, around 87% seen only once; the top ten take approximately 2.3%. The time point was: week 23, last vaccination. Doses consisted of 300 ug of mutant IDH1 20-mer peptide each, paired with topical imiquimod. Each of the donors came in with new WHO grade 3 or 4 astrocytomas that were IDH1-mutant and ATRX-lost. This clone has a handful of counts. What it recognizes is unknown. This material consisted of PBMCs, taken from a glioma patient whose treatment included an IDH1 peptide vaccine. The receptor was isolated from a man aged 40-50 years with glioma.

CDR3 region: CASSLTWGYEQYV. The CDR3 bases are TGCGCCAGCAGCTTAACGTGGGGGTACGAGCAGTACGTC. V usage is TRBV4-1 and J usage is TRBJ2-7; TRBD1 or TRBD2 may be the D gene (5 bases each). Trimming removed 5 bases at V and 4 bases at J, with 12 bases between. CDR3 length equals 13 residues. Germline V gene lookup returns CDR1 MGHRA and CDR2 YSYEKL.